This TCR beta chain was sequenced in a study of chemoradiotherapy in HPV16-positive cancers (dated by TCRdb to about 2022). Concerning the study at large: Using functional T-cell assays on cells from two HPV16-positive patients, the researchers defined candidate HPV-specific T-cell clones and common TCR motifs. Next, the candidate HPV-specific TCRs and motifs were followed in TCR repertoires from about 90 patients with HPV-related cancers. The study set out to ask whether T-cell immunity against the HPV oncoproteins E6 and E7 changes over the course of chemoradiotherapy and whether that immunity affects survival.

Because repertoires were sampled repeatedly during chemoradiotherapy, clonal expansion in the tumor microenvironment could be followed. CDR1 and CDR2 (ENHRY, SYGVKD) derive from the germline V gene. V and J are trimmed by 2 bases and 7 bases, and the gene matches miss 9 bases of the junction. The CDR3 runs 17 residues from the cysteine to the phenylalanine. Only the CDR3 region is kept as DNA, spanning 51 bases read in frame from base 1. Libraries came from the immunoSEQ multiplex PCR assay. The table comes from immuneACCESS by way of TCRdb, which keeps in-frame sequences with V and J called. Part of the clones is missing from these tables; in studies checked, under half for an unresolved V gene and the rest for unknown reasons. This sample is represented by tens of thousands of clones; approximately 80% of them were singletons. Of the sample, roughly 5.5% is held by the ten largest clones. To note about this clone: Its antigen remains undetermined. The record has no base qualities; no much larger clone is one base away.

Study-wide conclusions, independent of this receptor: In HPV16-positive patients, expansion of HPV-responsive T cells during chemoradiotherapy was found to be associated with improved recurrence-free survival. Expansion of candidate HPV-specific clones and E7-related TCR motifs was observed in the tumor microenvironment during treatment, whereas no such expansion was observed for non-HPV-specific T cells. Only two HPV16-positive patients were used to derive the functional definition of HPV-specific T cells, and the survival association was reported for HPV16-positive patients.

The source material was blood, sampled from a patient who underwent chemoradiotherapy. The chain links TRBV10-3 with TRBJ1-6; the junction holds 9 bases that match TRBD1. This sequence was found in a human donor with HPV-associated anogenital cancer. The CDR3 is CAISEASGTGINSPLHF. The DNA is as follows: TGTGCCATCAGTGAGGCCTCCGGGACAGGGATAAATTCACCCCTCCACTTT.